The 26 T cell receptor beta chains below come from one sample, sequenced in a study of shared clonotypes between healthy human individuals. Generated by immunoSEQ multiplex PCR, the TCRdb table keeps only in-frame clones and is missing some. The sample records roughly 2,500,000 clones, approximately 93% being singletons. Sequenced input: naive CD4+ T cells from PBMCs. Subset in this sample: CD45RA+ positively selected. The receptors were sampled from a man between 18 and 29 years old in good health. Some clones in this sample may be carry-over from other donors' samples.

The chain couples TRBV10-3 to TRBJ1-3; D possibly corresponds to TRBD1 (5 bases). The CDR3 loop spans 14 amino acids. CDR1 and CDR2 from the germline V gene are ENHRY and SYGVKD. The germline V and J ends were trimmed by 6 bases and 10 bases, with 19 bases remaining between them. CDR3 region: CAIRKDLSGATIYF. The CDR3 DNA reads as TGTGCCATCAGGAAGGACTTAAGCGGGGCGACCATATATTTT.

The rearrangement joins TRBV2 to TRBJ1-1; no firm D call. The CDR3 loop spans 11 amino acids. The germline CDR1 and CDR2 sequences are SNHLY and FYNNEI. V lost 7 bases and J 8 bases, leaving 11 bases between the germline ends. CDR3 residues: CASKGQEEAFF. DNA of the CDR3: TGTGCCAGCAAAGGGCAGGAGGAAGCTTTCTTT.

The chain combines TRBV27 with TRBJ1-4; D is ambiguous. Per germline, CDR1 MNHEY and CDR2 SMNVEV (reference sequence). V was pared by 6 bases and J by 0 bases, with 11 bases between. The CDR3 is 15 amino acids. CDR3 nucleotides: TGTGCCAGCAGGCTCTTCGGGGCAACTAATGAAAAACTGTTTTTT. Protein: CASRLFGATNEKLFF.

This chain joins TRBV7-9 and TRBJ2-1, with 9 bases fitting TRBD1. The CDR3 runs to 16 residues. Trimming took 1 base from V and 0 from J; bases not matched to a gene: 1. Germline CDR1 SEHNR, CDR2 FQNEAQ (reference sequence). The CDR3 is CASSLGTGVSYNEQFF. The CDR3 DNA reads TGTGCCAGCAGCTTAGGGACAGGGGTCTCCTACAATGAGCAGTTCTTC.

This chain uses TRBV12-5 with TRBJ2-5; no clear D. This CDR3 region has 13 residues. Germline values: CDR1 LGHNT, CDR2 FRNRAP. Trimming left V 0 bases short and J 7 bases short, with 9 bases between. CDR3 amino acids: CASGLVGLGTQYF. CDR3 nucleotides: TGTGCTAGTGGTTTGGTTGGGCTAGGGACCCAGTACTTC. The variable domain in full, completed from reference TRBV12-5 and TRBJ2-5, reads DARVTQTPRHKVTEMGQEVTMRCQPILGHNTVFWYRQTMMQGLELLAYFRNRAPLDDSGMPKDRFSAEMPDATLATLKIQPSEPRDSAVYFCASGLVGLGTQYFGPGTRLLVL.

The rearrangement links TRBV18 to TRBJ2-5, with 9 nucleotides matching TRBD2. The CDR3 is 15 residues long. CDR1 and CDR2 (germline): KGHSH, LQKENI. J was trimmed by 4 bases and V by 4 bases; bases with no gene match: 7. CDR3: CASSQIAGERETQYF. CDR3 bases: TGTGCCAGCTCACAAATAGCGGGAGAGCGAGAGACCCAGTACTTC.

The CDR3 loop reads CASSFSGSDSYEQYF. In DNA form, the CDR3 reads TGTGCCAGCAGCTTTAGCGGGAGTGACTCCTACGAGCAGTACTTC. V gene TRBV11-2 combines with J gene TRBJ2-7; TRBD2 agrees at 9 bases. The CDR3 totals 15 residues. Per the germline V gene, CDR1 is SGHAT and CDR2 is FQNNGV. With V trimmed by 3 bases and J by 0 bases, 3 bases remained unmatched.

J is TRBJ1-1 and V is TRBV5-1; D not resolved. Per the germline V gene, CDR1 is SGHRS and CDR2 is YFSETQ. This CDR3 comprises 16 residues. V dropped 0 bases and J dropped 2 bases, with 14 bases sitting between them. CDR3 residues: CASSLVLASYNTEAFF. CDR3 bases: TGCGCCAGCAGCTTGGTACTTGCGTCTTATAACACTGAAGCTTTCTTT.

The CDR3 reads CASSPAPRGPDTEAFF. The CDR3 region has the DNA TGTGCCAGCAGCCCGGCCCCAAGGGGGCCGGACACTGAAGCTTTCTTT. The chain recombines TRBV7-8 with TRBJ1-1; 7 bases are shared with TRBD1. The junction had 12 bases not matched to a gene; V was cut back by 5 bases and J by 3 bases. Germline lookup yields CDR1 SGHVS and CDR2 FQNEAQ. The CDR3 is made up of 16 amino acids.

This clone has just a few counts. The chain is built from TRBV28 and TRBJ1-1; D is undetermined. CDR3 length equals 13 residues. V dropped 10 bases and J dropped 0 bases, with 12 bases sitting between them. Germline V CDR1 and CDR2: MDHEN, SYDVKM. CDR3 coding DNA: TGTGCCACCGCACTTGACCTGAACACTGAAGCTTTCTTT. Translation: CATALDLNTEAFF.

The CDR3 DNA reads as TGTGCCAGCAGCGTAGCGGTGGGAGCGGCCACCGGGGAGCTGTTTTTT. Translated: CASSVAVGAATGELFF. The chain uses TRBV9 and TRBJ2-2, with D perhaps matching TRBD2 (5 bases). This CDR3 is built from 16 residues. V lost 0 bases and J lost 4, with 13 bases in between. Per the germline V gene, CDR1 is SGDLS and CDR2 is YYNGEE. Based on the CDR3 plus reference TRBV9 and TRBJ2-2, the full variable domain is DSGVTQTPKHLITATGQRVTLRCSPRSGDLSVYWYQQSLDQGLQFLIQYYNGEERAKGNILERFSAQQFPDLHSELNLSSLELGDSALYFCASSVAVGAATGELFFGEGSRLTVL.

The chain uses TRBV2 and TRBJ2-2; D possibly corresponds to TRBD2 (7 bases). This CDR3 region has 14 residues. Germline-derived CDR1 and CDR2 are SNHLY and FYNNEI. Deletions cut 8 bases from V and 0 bases from J, with 10 bases between. As DNA, the CDR3 is TGTGCCAGCTGGGGGGGCCCGAACACCGGGGAGCTGTTTTTT. Translating gives CASWGGPNTGELFF.

The J gene is TRBJ2-1, the V gene TRBV6-6, with unresolved D. The CDR3 covers 11 residues. CDR1 and CDR2 (germline): MNHNY, SVGAGI (reference sequence). V lost 1 base and J lost 8, with 3 bases in between. The CDR3 is CASSYFDEQFF. CDR3 in DNA: TGTGCCAGCAGTTACTTCGATGAGCAGTTCTTC.

The rearrangement joins TRBV19 to TRBJ2-7, with TRBD1 identical over 7 bases. This CDR3 is built from 15 residues. Trimming at V came to 6 bases and at J to 2 bases, leaving 10 bases not matched to a gene. CDR1 and CDR2 (germline): LNHDA, SQIVND (reference sequence). DNA of the CDR3: TGTGCCAGTAGCCGGACCGGACAGGAGACCTACGAGCAGTACTTC. It is translated as CASSRTGQETYEQYF.

This chain connects TRBV29-1 to TRBJ2-3; tentatively, D is TRBD1 or TRBD2 (7 bases each). The CDR3 extends over 15 amino acids. The ends were cut back, 7 bases at V and 4 bases at J, with 21 bases in the middle. From germline, CDR1 is SQVTM and CDR2 ANQGSEA. In DNA, the CDR3 is TGCAGCGCCGTTGAGGGGGGGACAGCCTCAGATACGCAGTATTTT. It is translated as CSAVEGGTASDTQYF.

A word on this clone: Different DNA sequences within this sample yield the same CDR3. The chain uses TRBV19 and TRBJ1-5; no clear D gene. V lost 3 bases, J lost 4 bases, and 7 bases lay in between. The CDR3 has 13 amino acids. Germline V gives CDR1 LNHDA, CDR2 SQIVND (reference sequence). The CDR3 region has the DNA TGTGCCAGTAGTATTAGGGAGAATCAGCCCCAGCATTTT. Its protein product is CASSIRENQPQHF.

This chain uses TRBV19 with TRBJ1-3; D is possibly TRBD1 (6 bases). This CDR3 has 14 residues. Trimming left V 6 bases short and J 2 bases short, with 11 bases between. From germline, CDR1 is LNHDA and CDR2 SQIVND (reference sequence). CDR3: CASRQGGAGNTIYF. Written as DNA, the CDR3 is TGTGCCAGTAGACAGGGAGGTGCTGGAAACACCATATATTTT.

In DNA, the CDR3 is TGCGCCAGGCTATGGGTCACTGAAGCTTTCTTT. Its translation is CARLWVTEAFF. This sequence joins TRBV5-1 and TRBJ1-1; D gene ambiguous. CDR1 SGHRS and CDR2 YFSETQ come from the germline V gene. Trimming left V 8 bases short and J 4 bases short, with 9 bases between. This CDR3 has 11 amino acids.

The chain combines TRBV13 with TRBJ2-6, with a tentative D call TRBD1 (5 bases). The CDR3 runs 14 residues. CDR1 PRHDT and CDR2 FYEKMQ come from the germline V gene (reference sequence). Trimming stripped 4 bases from V and 4 bases from J, with 8 bases between. The CDR3 DNA reads as TGTGCCAGCAGCTACAGGTCCGGGGCCAACGTCCTGACTTTC. Its translation: CASSYRSGANVLTF.

The gene calls are TRBV7-9 and TRBJ1-5; no clear D. The length of the CDR3 is 15 residues. Germline V CDR1 and CDR2: SEHNR, FQNEAQ (reference sequence). Trimming removed 1 base at V and 4 bases at J, with 11 bases between. CDR3 in DNA: TGTGCCAGCAGCTTAGAGGACGGGCTTAATCAGCCCCAGCATTTT. It codes for CASSLEDGLNQPQHF. Together with reference TRBV7-9 and TRBJ1-5, the CDR3 gives the full variable domain: DTGVSQNPRHKITKRGQNVTFRCDPISEHNRLYWYRQTLGQGPEFLTYFQNEAQLEKSRLLSDRFSAERPKGSFSTLEIQRTEQGDSAMYLCASSLEDGLNQPQHFGDGTRLSIL.

The rearrangement uses TRBV7-6 and TRBJ2-1, with a possible D match to TRBD2 (5 bases). Germline V gene lookup returns CDR1 SGHVS and CDR2 FNYEAQ. The CDR3 sequence is 12 residues long. V dropped 6 bases and J dropped 9 bases, with 12 bases sitting between them. CDR3 in DNA: TGTGCCAGCAGTCTAGCTCGGGGTGAGCAGTTCTTC. Its protein is CASSLARGEQFF.

V gene TRBV29-1 combines with J gene TRBJ2-5; D is possibly TRBD2 (6 bases). Germline V gene sequence: CDR1 SQVTM, CDR2 ANQGSEA. The CDR3 spans 14 residues. The ends were cut back, 3 bases at V and 4 bases at J, with 15 bases in the middle. The CDR3 coding sequence is TGCAGCGTTGATAATGCGGGGTTGGGAGAGACCCAGTACTTC. Protein sequence: CSVDNAGLGETQYF.

This clone was seen only once. The J gene is TRBJ2-2, the V gene TRBV12-5, with unresolved D. The CDR3 contains 15 residues. Trimming took off 2 bases at V and 6 bases at J, with 13 bases between the two ends. Germline values: CDR1 LGHNT, CDR2 FRNRAP. The CDR3 loop reads CASGLSSAVAGELFF. DNA of the CDR3: TGTGCTAGTGGTTTGAGTTCTGCAGTGGCCGGGGAGCTGTTTTTT.

The chain is built from TRBV5-6 and TRBJ2-1; D is possibly TRBD1 (6 bases). The germline V and J ends were trimmed by 4 bases and 3 bases, with 20 bases remaining between them. CDR1 is SGHDT, CDR2 YYEEEE, per germline. This CDR3 is built from 17 residues. CDR3 DNA: TGTGCCAGCAGCCGTACGGCTACAGGGTTATACTACAATGAGCAGTTCTTC. Translation gives CASSRTATGLYYNEQFF. Looking up the rest from reference TRBV5-6 and TRBJ2-1 gives the full variable domain: DAGVTQSPTHLIKTRGQQVTLRCSPKSGHDTVSWYQQALGQGPQFIFQYYEEEERQRGNFPDRFSGHQFPNYSSELNVNALLLGDSALYLCASSRTATGLYYNEQFFGPGTRLTVL.

The chain is built from TRBV9 and TRBJ1-1, with D tentatively TRBD1 (6 bases). This CDR3 is built from 15 residues. CDR1 is SGDLS and CDR2 is YYNGEE in the germline V gene. V was trimmed by 0 bases and J by 4 bases, leaving 13 bases between them. DNA of the CDR3: TGTGCCAGCAGCGTAGGGGGGCGAGGGACCACTGAAGCTTTCTTT. Translation gives CASSVGGRGTTEAFF.

The gene calls are TRBV29-1 and TRBJ2-5, with D perhaps matching TRBD1 (6 bases). CDR1 is SQVTM and CDR2 is ANQGSEA in the germline V gene. CDR3 length equals 13 residues. Between the trimmed V and J ends, which lost 6 bases and 3 bases, there was a span of 14 bases. This CDR3 is CSVGTSLKETQYF. CDR3 in DNA: TGCAGCGTAGGGACATCGCTGAAAGAGACCCAGTACTTC.